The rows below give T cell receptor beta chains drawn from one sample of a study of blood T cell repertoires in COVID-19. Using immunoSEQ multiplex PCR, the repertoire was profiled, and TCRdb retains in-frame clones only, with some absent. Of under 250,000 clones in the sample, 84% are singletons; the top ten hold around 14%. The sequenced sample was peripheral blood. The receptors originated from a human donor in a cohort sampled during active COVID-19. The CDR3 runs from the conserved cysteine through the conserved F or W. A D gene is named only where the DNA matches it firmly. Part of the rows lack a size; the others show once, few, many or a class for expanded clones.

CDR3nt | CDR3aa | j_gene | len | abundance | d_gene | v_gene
TGTGCCAGCAGTGAAGCGACGACAGGGGGCGGCTACGAGCAGTACTTC | CASSEATTGGGYEQYF | TRBJ2-7 | 16 | NA | TRBD1 | TRBV6-1
TGCAGCGTTGATCAGAACACTGAAGCTTTCTTT | CSVDQNTEAFF | TRBJ1-1 | 11 | NA | NA | TRBV29-1
TGTGCCAGCAGCCTACAGGGCTCGAACACCGGGGAGCTGTTTTTT | CASSLQGSNTGELFF | TRBJ2-2 | 15 | NA | NA | TRBV7-2
TGTGCCAGCAGTTTACCCTGGACAAACGAGCAGTACTTC | CASSLPWTNEQYF | TRBJ2-7 | 13 | few | NA | TRBV28
TGTGCCAGCAGCCAACGGGACAGACAAGAGACCCAGTACTTC | CASSQRDRQETQYF | TRBJ2-5 | 14 | NA | TRBD1 | TRBV7-2
TGTGCCAGCAGCTTGAGCGGGAGAAGCCCCTACGAGCAGTACTTC | CASSLSGRSPYEQYF | TRBJ2-7 | 15 | NA | TRBD2 | TRBV5-6
TGTGCCAGTAGTAAAGGACAGGGAGCGGCTTCTGTCTATGGCTACACCTTC | CASSKGQGAASVYGYTF | TRBJ1-2 | 17 | NA | TRBD1 | TRBV19
TGTGCCAGCTCACCACCGTCCCTCGGAAACACCATATATTTT | CASSPPSLGNTIYF | TRBJ1-3 | 14 | NA | NA | TRBV18
TGTGCCAGCAGAACCGGGACAGGTAACAATGAGCAGTTCTTC | CASRTGTGNNEQFF | TRBJ2-1 | 14 | NA | TRBD1 | TRBV27
TGTGCCAGCAGCCAAGACTTTGAAAAACTGTTTTTT | CASSQDFEKLFF | TRBJ1-4 | 12 | NA | NA | TRBV3-1/TRBV3-2
TGTGCCAGCAGCCTAGGCCCAGGGTCTGAGTACACCATATATTTT | CASSLGPGSEYTIYF | TRBJ1-3 | 15 | once | NA | TRBV7-6
TGTGCCAGCAGCCTGACAGGGGGCGGGCAGCCCCAGCATTTT | CASSLTGGGQPQHF | TRBJ1-5 | 14 | NA | TRBD1 | TRBV2
TGCGCCAGCAGCGTAGCGGGAGATGTTTCCGGGGAGCTGTTTTTT | CASSVAGDVSGELFF | TRBJ2-2 | 15 | NA | TRBD2 | TRBV5-1
TGTGCCAGCAGTTTACAGGGAAGGATGGCAGATACGCAGTATTTT | CASSLQGRMADTQYF | TRBJ2-3 | 15 | NA | NA | TRBV28
TGTGCCACCAGCAGAGGTGCCGCGGACAGCCCCTACGAGCAGTACTTC | CATSRGAADSPYEQYF | TRBJ2-7 | 16 | NA | NA | TRBV15
TGTGCCAGCACCAACCCGACAGGGGGCTATGGCTACACCTTC | CASTNPTGGYGYTF | TRBJ1-2 | 14 | NA | TRBD1 | TRBV6-5
TGTGCCAGTAGTAAACAGGCGCCCTACGAGCAGTACTTC | CASSKQAPYEQYF | TRBJ2-7 | 13 | once | NA | TRBV19
TGCGCCAGCAGTGAGTCACTAGCGGGAAGGATACAGTACTTC | CASSESLAGRIQYF | TRBJ2-7 | 14 | NA | TRBD2 | TRBV10-1
TGTGCCAGCAGGCCCGACAGGGACCTTGGAGAGACCCAGTACTTC | CASRPDRDLGETQYF | TRBJ2-5 | 15 | NA | TRBD1 | TRBV6-5
TGCAGTGCTAGTTCGGGCGGGAATTCCGCCGAGCAGTACTTC | CSASSGGNSAEQYF | TRBJ2-7 | 14 | NA | NA | TRBV20-1
TGTGCCAGCAGCTTCCTGACAGGGCACTCCTACGAGCAGTACTTC | CASSFLTGHSYEQYF | TRBJ2-7 | 15 | NA | TRBD1 | TRBV5-4
TGTGCCAGCAGTGAAGGATTGGGACTAGCGGGATGGGGCACAGATACGCAGTATTTT | CASSEGLGLAGWGTDTQYF | TRBJ2-3 | 19 | NA | TRBD2 | TRBV6-1
TGTGCCAGCAGAGGTATAACAGGGGGCGAGCAGTACTTC | CASRGITGGEQYF | TRBJ2-7 | 13 | NA | TRBD1 | TRBV12-3/TRBV12-4
TGTGCCAGCAGCCAAGGTAGAGGGAGCTCCTACGAGCAGTACTTC | CASSQGRGSSYEQYF | TRBJ2-7 | 15 | NA | NA | TRBV3-1/TRBV3-2
TGCAGTGCTAGTCCTCAGGGCTTATACACTGAAGCTTTCTTT | CSASPQGLYTEAFF | TRBJ1-1 | 14 | NA | NA | TRBV20-1
TGTGCCAGCTCACAGCAGGGCTACGAGCAGTACTTC | CASSQQGYEQYF | TRBJ2-7 | 12 | NA | NA | TRBV18
TGTGCCAGCAGCCTGGGGGGAGGTTGGACAGATACGCAGTATTTT | CASSLGGGWTDTQYF | TRBJ2-3 | 15 | NA | NA | TRBV5-4
TGTGCCAGCAGTCCCCTATGGAATGAGCAGTTCTTC | CASSPLWNEQFF | TRBJ2-1 | 12 | NA | NA | TRBV28
TGTGCCAGCAGCTTAGGGGAGGGAAGGAAGCAGCCCCAGCATTTT | CASSLGEGRKQPQHF | TRBJ1-5 | 15 | NA | NA | TRBV7-9
TGTGCCAGCAGCCCCCCAGGGTCGAATTCACCCCTCCACTTT | CASSPPGSNSPLHF | TRBJ1-6 | 14 | NA | NA | TRBV2
TGCGCCAGCGGGCAGGGGTTCAACACTGAAGCTTTCTTT | CASGQGFNTEAFF | TRBJ1-1 | 13 | NA | NA | TRBV5-1
TGCAGCGTTGTAGGGACAGGGAAAAGCTCCTACGAGCAGTACTTC | CSVVGTGKSSYEQYF | TRBJ2-7 | 15 | NA | TRBD1 | TRBV29-1
TGTGCCAGCAGGGAGGGACAGATGAGCAATCAGCCCCAGCATTTT | CASREGQMSNQPQHF | TRBJ1-5 | 15 | NA | TRBD1 | TRBV28
TGTGCCAGCAGCTTTTCTAGCGGGGCTTACTACGAGCAGTACTTC | CASSFSSGAYYEQYF | TRBJ2-7 | 15 | NA | TRBD2 | TRBV5-5
TGCGCCAGCAGCGGCGGAGGACTAGCGGGGAACACCGGGGAGCTGTTTTTT | CASSGGGLAGNTGELFF | TRBJ2-2 | 17 | once | TRBD2 | TRBV5-1
TGTGCCAGCAGTTACTATGGGACACCCTCCTACGAGCAGTACTTC | CASSYYGTPSYEQYF | TRBJ2-7 | 15 | NA | NA | TRBV6-2/TRBV6-3
TGTGCCAGCATGACCAGACAGGGGCAAGAGACCCAGTACTTC | CASMTRQGQETQYF | TRBJ2-5 | 14 | NA | TRBD1 | TRBV28
TGTGCCAGCAGTGTTGTTCCTGGGTCTAGCGGTCACACCGGGGAGCTGTTTTTT | CASSVVPGSSGHTGELFF | TRBJ2-2 | 18 | NA | TRBD2 | TRBV2
TGTGCCAGCAATAGAGCTTTTGGGGAGCTGTTTTTT | CASNRAFGELFF | TRBJ2-2 | 12 | NA | NA | TRBV2
TGTGCCACCTCCAAAAATAGCAATCAGCCCCAGCATTTT | CATSKNSNQPQHF | TRBJ1-5 | 13 | once | NA | TRBV24-1
TGTGCCAGCGGCCGTATCAGCTCCTACGAGCAGTACTTC | CASGRISSYEQYF | TRBJ2-7 | 13 | NA | NA | TRBV27
TGTGCCAGCAGTTTAAAGGACAGCCAGTTAGGCTACACCTTC | CASSLKDSQLGYTF | TRBJ1-2 | 14 | NA | NA | TRBV28
TGTGCTAGTGGTTTCCTGGTATCGGACACCGGGGAGCTGTTTTTT | CASGFLVSDTGELFF | TRBJ2-2 | 15 | few | NA | TRBV12-5
TGTGCCAGCAGCACGCGGACAGGGGCCGGAAACACCATATATTTT | CASSTRTGAGNTIYF | TRBJ1-3 | 15 | NA | TRBD1 | TRBV5-5
TGCGCCAGCAGCCCCCGGGACAGCCTAACCGGGGAGCTGTTTTTT | CASSPRDSLTGELFF | TRBJ2-2 | 15 | NA | TRBD1 | TRBV4-1